The sequence of this T cell receptor beta chain was determined in a study of shared clonotypes between healthy human individuals. Study-wide points: Estimated richness was generally greater in naive than memory subsets.

CD45RO-negative CD8 cells positively selected for CCR7 made up the naive population, which excluded terminally differentiated effector memory CD45RA+ cells. V was shortened by 4 bases and J by 5 bases, with 5 bases between the two germline ends. The CDR3 extends over 12 amino acids. The germline CDR1 and CDR2 sequences are MGHRA and YSYEKL. For this clone: Its antigen is undetermined.

Produced via immunoSEQ multiplex PCR; TCRdb's table is partial and in-frame only. The sample records a few million clones, 93% being singletons. The receptor's source is a man in his late teens or twenties in good health. Some clones in this sample may be carry-over from other donors' samples. Source material: naive CD8+ T cells from PBMCs. This chain connects TRBV4-1 to TRBJ2-2; D call uncertain. CDR3 sequence (DNA): TGCGCCAGCAGCCTTGGAACCGGGGAGCTGTTTTTT. Protein: CASSLGTGELFF.